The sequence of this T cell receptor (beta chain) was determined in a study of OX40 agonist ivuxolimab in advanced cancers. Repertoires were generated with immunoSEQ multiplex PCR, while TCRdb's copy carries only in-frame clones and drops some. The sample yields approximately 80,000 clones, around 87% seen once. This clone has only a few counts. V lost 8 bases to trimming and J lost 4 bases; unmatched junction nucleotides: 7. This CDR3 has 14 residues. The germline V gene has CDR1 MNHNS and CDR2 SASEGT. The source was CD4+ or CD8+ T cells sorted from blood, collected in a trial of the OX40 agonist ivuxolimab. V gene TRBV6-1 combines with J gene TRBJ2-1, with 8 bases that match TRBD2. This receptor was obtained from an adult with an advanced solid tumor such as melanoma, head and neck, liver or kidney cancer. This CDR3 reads CASRSGRGYNEQFF. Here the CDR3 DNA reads TGTGCCAGCCGCAGCGGGAGAGGGTACAATGAGCAGTTCTTC.